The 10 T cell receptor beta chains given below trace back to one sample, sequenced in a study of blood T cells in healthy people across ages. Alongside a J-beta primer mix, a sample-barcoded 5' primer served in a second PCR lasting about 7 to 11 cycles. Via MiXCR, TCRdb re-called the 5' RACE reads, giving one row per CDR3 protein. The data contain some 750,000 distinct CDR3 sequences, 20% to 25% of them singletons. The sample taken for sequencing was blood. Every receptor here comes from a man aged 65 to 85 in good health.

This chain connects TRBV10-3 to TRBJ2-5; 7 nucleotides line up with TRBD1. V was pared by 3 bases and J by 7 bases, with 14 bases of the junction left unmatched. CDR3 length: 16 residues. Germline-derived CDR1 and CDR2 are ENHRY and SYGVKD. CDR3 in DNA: TGTGCCATCAGTGACGTCGAGGGGGACAGAAGGGGGACCCAGTACTTC. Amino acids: CAISDVEGDRRGTQYF.

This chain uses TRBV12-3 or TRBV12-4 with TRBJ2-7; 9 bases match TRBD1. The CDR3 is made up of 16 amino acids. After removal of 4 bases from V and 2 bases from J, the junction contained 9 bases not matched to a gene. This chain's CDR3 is CASSYPGQGLAYEQYF. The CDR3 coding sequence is TGTGCCAGCAGTTACCCAGGACAGGGGTTAGCCTACGAGCAGTACTTC.

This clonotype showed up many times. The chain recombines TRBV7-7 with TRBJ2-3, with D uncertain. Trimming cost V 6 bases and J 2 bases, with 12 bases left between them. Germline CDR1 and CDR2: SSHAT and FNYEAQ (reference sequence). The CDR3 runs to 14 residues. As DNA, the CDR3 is TGTGCCAGCAGTCCCGCGCAGTCCACAGATACGCAGTATTTT. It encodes CASSPAQSTDTQYF.

The CDR3 reads CASSTQSGVTNTEAFF. The CDR3 bases are TGTGCCAGCAGCACCCAAAGTGGGGTAACGAACACTGAAGCTTTCTTT. The rearrangement links TRBV7-9 to TRBJ1-1; D unresolved. Germline values: CDR1 SEHNR, CDR2 FQNEAQ (reference sequence). The CDR3 has 16 amino acids. Between the trimmed V and J ends, which lost 5 bases and 1 base, there was a span of 17 bases.

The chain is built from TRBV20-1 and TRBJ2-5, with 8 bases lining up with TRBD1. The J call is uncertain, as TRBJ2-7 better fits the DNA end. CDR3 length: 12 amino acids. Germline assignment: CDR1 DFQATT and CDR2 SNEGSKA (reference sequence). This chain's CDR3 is CSGDRGSYEQYF. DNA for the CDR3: TGCAGTGGCGACAGGGGTTCCTACGAGCAGTACTTC.

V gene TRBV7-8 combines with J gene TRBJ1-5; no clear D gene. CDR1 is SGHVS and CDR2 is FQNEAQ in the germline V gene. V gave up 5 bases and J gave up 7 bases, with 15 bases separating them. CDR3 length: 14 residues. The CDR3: CASSPGRMQQPQHF. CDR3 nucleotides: TGTGCCAGCAGCCCCGGACGGATGCAGCAGCCCCAGCATTTT. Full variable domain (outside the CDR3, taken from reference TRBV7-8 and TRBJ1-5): GAGVSQSPRYKVAKRGQDVALRCDPISGHVSLFWYQQALGQGPEFLTYFQNEAQLDKSGLPSDRFFAERPEGSVSTLKIQRTQQEDSAVYLCASSPGRMQQPQHFGDGTRLSIL.

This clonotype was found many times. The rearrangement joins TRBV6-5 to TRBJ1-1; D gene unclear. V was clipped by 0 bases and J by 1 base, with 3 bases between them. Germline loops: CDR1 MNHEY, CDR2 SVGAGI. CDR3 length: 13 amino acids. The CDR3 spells CASSYSRNTEAFF. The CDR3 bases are TGTGCCAGCAGTTACTCGAGGAACACTGAAGCTTTCTTT.

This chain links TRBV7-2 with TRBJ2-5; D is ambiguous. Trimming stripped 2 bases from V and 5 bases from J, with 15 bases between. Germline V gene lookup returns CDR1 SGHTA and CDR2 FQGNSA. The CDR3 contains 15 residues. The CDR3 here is CASSLPMDGTETQYF. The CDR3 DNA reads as TGTGCCAGCAGCTTACCAATGGACGGAACGGAGACCCAGTACTTC.

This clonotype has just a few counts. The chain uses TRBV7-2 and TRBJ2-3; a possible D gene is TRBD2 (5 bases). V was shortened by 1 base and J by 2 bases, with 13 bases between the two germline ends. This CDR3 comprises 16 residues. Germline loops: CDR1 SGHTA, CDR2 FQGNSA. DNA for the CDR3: TGTGCCAGCAGCTTAGGAGGGTTTCTTCTCACAGATACGCAGTATTTT. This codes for CASSLGGFLLTDTQYF.

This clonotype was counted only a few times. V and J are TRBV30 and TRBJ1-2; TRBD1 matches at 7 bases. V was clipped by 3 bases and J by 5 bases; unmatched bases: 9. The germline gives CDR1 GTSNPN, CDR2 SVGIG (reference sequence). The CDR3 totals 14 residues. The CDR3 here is CAWRLQGLRYGYTF. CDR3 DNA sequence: TGTGCCTGGAGATTACAGGGGCTGCGGTATGGCTACACCTTC.